A single sample is the source of the 10 T cell receptor beta chains below, sequenced in a study of T cell responses to AZD1222 COVID-19 vaccine (dated by TCRdb to about 2021). Explained via the paper, the time point label denotes: baseline before first vaccination. Library prep was done by the immunoSEQ multiplex PCR assay. The immuneACCESS repertoire file appears here via TCRdb, limited to in-frame rearrangements. These files lack a portion of the clones; in checked studies, under half of the deficit traces to unresolved V genes, and the cause of the others is not known. Counted in this sample were 140,000 to 150,000 clones; 91% of them appeared once. Approximately 1.5% of the sample is taken by the ten largest. The sample in question was peripheral blood, obtained on day 0 of AZD1222 vaccination. Receptors originate from an adult in good health.

The chain has TRBV2 and TRBJ1-5; perhaps TRBD1 as D (6 bases). The CDR3 consists of 14 residues. Germline V lookup: CDR1 SNHLY, CDR2 FYNNEI. Trimming left V 7 bases short and J 0 bases short, with 10 bases between. CDR3 nucleotides: TGTGCCAGCAATTTGGACAGTAGCAATCAGCCCCAGCATTTT. It translates to CASNLDSSNQPQHF. Based on the CDR3 plus reference TRBV2 and TRBJ1-5, the full variable domain is EPEVTQTPSHQVTQMGQEVILRCVPISNHLYFYWYRQILGQKVEFLVSFYNNEISEKSEIFDDQFSVERPDGSNFTLKIRSTKLEDSAMYFCASNLDSSNQPQHFGDGTRLSIL.

This clone was detected a few times. The chain couples TRBV4-2 to TRBJ2-7, with 12 positions matching TRBD2. The germline V gene has CDR1 LGHNA and CDR2 YNFKEQ. J gave up 1 base and V 6 bases, and 1 base lay outside the gene matches. The CDR3 has 14 amino acids. CDR3 in DNA: TGTGCCAGCAGGACTAGCGGGGGATCCTACGAGCAGTACTTC. Residues: CASRTSGGSYEQYF.

The chain links TRBV15 to TRBJ2-1; TRBD2 agrees at 7 bases. The CDR3 is 16 amino acids. Germline assignment: CDR1 LNHNV and CDR2 YYDKDF (reference sequence). V shed 2 bases and J 5 bases; nucleotides not matched to a gene: 9. Here the CDR3 reads CATSRRSAGLHNEQFF. Here the CDR3 DNA reads TGTGCCACCAGCAGACGGTCCGCGGGACTACACAATGAGCAGTTCTTC.

V usage is TRBV28 and J usage is TRBJ1-5; 8 positions match TRBD1. This CDR3 contains 13 residues. The germline V gene has CDR1 MDHEN and CDR2 SYDVKM. The V segment lost 5 bases and the J segment 5 bases; nucleotides outside the gene matches: 2. The CDR3 sequence: CASSTDRDQPQHF. CDR3 nucleotide sequence: TGTGCCAGCAGTACGGACAGGGATCAGCCCCAGCATTTT.

This chain connects TRBV4-3 to TRBJ2-7; D is ambiguous. The CDR3 is 12 residues long. Germline loops: CDR1 LGHNA, CDR2 YSLEER. V lost 5 bases and J lost 2, with 7 bases in between. CDR3 DNA: TGCGCCAGCAGCAAGACGCCCTACGAGCAGTACTTC. This sequence encodes CASSKTPYEQYF.

The chain is built from TRBV4-3 and TRBJ1-4, with D maybe TRBD1 (5 bases). V was trimmed by 4 bases and J by 7 bases, leaving 22 bases between them. CDR3 length: 17 amino acids. CDR1 and CDR2 (germline): LGHNA, YSLEER. CDR3 sequence: CASSRGGGGVWSEKLFF. The CDR3 coding sequence is TGCGCCAGCAGCCGCGGGGGAGGTGGGGTCTGGAGTGAAAAACTGTTTTTT.

The chain links TRBV6-9 to TRBJ1-2; no definite D call. This CDR3 is 12 amino acids long. The ends were cut back, 11 bases at V and 6 bases at J, with 16 bases in the middle. Germline V lookup: CDR1 MNHGY, CDR2 SVAAGI. The chain's CDR3 is CAGMGRTNGYTF. CDR3 nucleotide sequence: TGTGCCGGAATGGGGAGAACGAATGGCTACACCTTC.

This clone was seen just once. J is TRBJ2-3 and V is TRBV9; a possible D gene is TRBD1 (6 bases). CDR1 is SGDLS, CDR2 YYNGEE, per germline. This CDR3 contains 18 residues. V gave up 0 bases and J gave up 0 bases, with 17 bases separating them. CDR3 protein: CASSVDQGSGGSTDTQYF. The DNA of the CDR3 is TGTGCCAGCAGCGTAGACCAGGGGAGCGGCGGTAGCACAGATACGCAGTATTTT.

The chain links TRBV9 to TRBJ2-3; the match to TRBD2 covers 8 bases. CDR1 is SGDLS and CDR2 is YYNGEE in the germline V gene. V was pared by 1 base and J by 2 bases, with 9 bases of the junction left unmatched. This CDR3 has 17 amino acids. CDR3 residues: CASSVSMTGGVTDTQYF. CDR3 in DNA: TGTGCCAGCAGCGTATCCATGACCGGGGGGGTCACAGATACGCAGTATTTT.

This sequence joins TRBV18 and TRBJ1-1; D is possibly TRBD1 (6 bases). Germline V lookup: CDR1 KGHSH, CDR2 LQKENI. Deletions cut 2 bases from V and 4 bases from J, with 14 bases between. This CDR3 comprises 15 residues. The CDR3 reads CASSPWGAASTEAFF. For the CDR3, the DNA is TGTGCCAGCTCACCATGGGGGGCCGCGAGCACTGAAGCTTTCTTT.